This T cell receptor beta chain derives from a study of cytomegalovirus exposure and HLA in healthy donors. Whole-study results and caveats: In a later analysis, parvovirus B19, influenza, CMV and Epstein-Barr virus appeared linked to several top co-occurrence clusters.

This clone was seen once. Its antigen is unknown. Researchers ran the PCR with 60 Vbeta and 13 Jbeta primers. Repertoires were generated with immunoSEQ multiplex PCR, while TCRdb's copy carries only in-frame clones and drops some. The sample lists 250,000 to 350,000 clones, around 86% occurring once. CDR1 is SQVTM and CDR2 is ANQGSEA in the germline V gene. Between the trimmed V and J ends, which lost 6 bases and 1 base, there was a span of 17 bases. The CDR3 contains 15 residues. This clonotype originated in a man in his forties or fifties in good health and CMV-seropositive. This chain joins TRBV29-1 and TRBJ2-3, with D maybe TRBD1 (5 bases). Source material: PBMCs. The CDR3 is CSVRDSLRGTDTQYF. The CDR3 nucleotides are TGCAGCGTCAGAGACAGCTTGCGCGGCACAGATACGCAGTATTTT.